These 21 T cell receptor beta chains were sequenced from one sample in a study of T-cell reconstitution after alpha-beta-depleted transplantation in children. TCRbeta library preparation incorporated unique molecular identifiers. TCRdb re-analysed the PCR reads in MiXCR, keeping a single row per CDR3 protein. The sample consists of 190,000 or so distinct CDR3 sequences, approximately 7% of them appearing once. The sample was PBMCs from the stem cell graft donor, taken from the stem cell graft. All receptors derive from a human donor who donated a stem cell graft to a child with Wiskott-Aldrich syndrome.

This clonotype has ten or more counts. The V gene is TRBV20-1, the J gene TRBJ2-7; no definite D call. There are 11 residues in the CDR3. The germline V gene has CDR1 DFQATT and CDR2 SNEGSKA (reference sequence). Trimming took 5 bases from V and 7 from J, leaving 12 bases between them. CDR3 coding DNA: TGCAGTGCTCCGGGCCCCGGGGAGCAGTACTTC. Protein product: CSAPGPGEQYF.

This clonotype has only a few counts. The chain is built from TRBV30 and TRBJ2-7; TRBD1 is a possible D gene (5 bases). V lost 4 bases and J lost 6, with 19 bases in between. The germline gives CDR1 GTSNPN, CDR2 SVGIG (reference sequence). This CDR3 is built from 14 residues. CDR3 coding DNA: TGTGCCTGGACCCCCGAAGGGGCAGGGCGCGAGCAGTACTTC. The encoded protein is CAWTPEGAGREQYF. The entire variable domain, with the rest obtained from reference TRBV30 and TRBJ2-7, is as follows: SQTIHQWPATLVQPVGSPLSLECTVEGTSNPNLYWYRQAAGRGLQLLFYSVGIGQISSEVPQNLSASRPQDRQFILSSKKLLLSDSGFYLCAWTPEGAGREQYFGPGTRLTVT.

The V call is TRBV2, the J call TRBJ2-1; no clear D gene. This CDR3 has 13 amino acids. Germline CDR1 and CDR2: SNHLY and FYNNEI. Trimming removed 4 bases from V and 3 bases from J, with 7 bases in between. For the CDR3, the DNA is TGTGCCAGCAGTGTAGTCAGCTACAATGAGCAGTTCTTC. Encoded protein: CASSVVSYNEQFF.

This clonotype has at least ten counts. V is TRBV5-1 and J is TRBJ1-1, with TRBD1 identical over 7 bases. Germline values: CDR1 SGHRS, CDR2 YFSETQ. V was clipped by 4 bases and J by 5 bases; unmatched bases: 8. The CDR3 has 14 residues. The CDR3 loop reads CASSGGTAKTEAFF. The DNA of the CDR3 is TGCGCCAGCAGCGGAGGGACAGCCAAAACTGAAGCTTTCTTT.

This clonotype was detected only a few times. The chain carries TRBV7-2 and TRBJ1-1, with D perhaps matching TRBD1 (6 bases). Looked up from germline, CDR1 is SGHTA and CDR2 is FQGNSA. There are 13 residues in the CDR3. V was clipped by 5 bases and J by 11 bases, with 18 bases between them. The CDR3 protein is CASSLMEGGAAFF. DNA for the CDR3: TGTGCCAGCAGCCTAATGGAAGGGGGTGCTGCTTTCTTT.

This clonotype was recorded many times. The CDR3 spells CASSFSQAYEQYF. CDR3 DNA sequence: TGTGCCAGCAGCTTCTCCCAGGCCTACGAGCAGTACTTC. The chain uses TRBV7-9 and TRBJ2-7; no clear D gene. Germline assignment: CDR1 SEHNR and CDR2 FQNEAQ (reference sequence). CDR3 length equals 13 residues. Trimming shortened V by 3 bases and J by 2 bases, and 8 bases separated the two germline ends.

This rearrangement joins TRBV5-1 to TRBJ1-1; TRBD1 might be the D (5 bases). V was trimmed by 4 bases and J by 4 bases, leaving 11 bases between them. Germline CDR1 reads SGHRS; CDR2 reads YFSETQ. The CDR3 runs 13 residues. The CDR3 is CASSPAGLTEAFF. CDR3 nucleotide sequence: TGCGCCAGCAGCCCCGCGGGGCTCACTGAAGCTTTCTTT.

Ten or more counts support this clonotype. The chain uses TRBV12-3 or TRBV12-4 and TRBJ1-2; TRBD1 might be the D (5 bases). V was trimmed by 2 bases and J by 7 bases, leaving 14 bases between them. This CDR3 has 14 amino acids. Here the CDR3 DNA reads TGTGCCAGCAGTTTACAGACAGCCCCGGGTGGCTACACCTTC. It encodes CASSLQTAPGGYTF.

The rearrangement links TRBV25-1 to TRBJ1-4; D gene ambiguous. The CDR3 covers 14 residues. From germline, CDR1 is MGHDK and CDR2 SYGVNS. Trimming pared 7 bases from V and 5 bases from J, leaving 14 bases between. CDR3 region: CASTDHSLNEKLFF. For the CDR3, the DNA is TGTGCCAGCACAGACCACAGCTTGAATGAAAAACTGTTTTTT.

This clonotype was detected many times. This chain's CDR3 is CSVLVLDTQYF. For the CDR3, the DNA is TGCAGTGTTCTAGTCTTGGATACGCAGTATTTT. The V gene is TRBV20-1, the J gene TRBJ2-3; no clear D. Germline V gives CDR1 DFQATT, CDR2 SNEGSKA (reference sequence). The V gene lost 7 bases and the J gene lost 6 bases, with 11 bases spanning the gap. The CDR3 spans 11 residues.

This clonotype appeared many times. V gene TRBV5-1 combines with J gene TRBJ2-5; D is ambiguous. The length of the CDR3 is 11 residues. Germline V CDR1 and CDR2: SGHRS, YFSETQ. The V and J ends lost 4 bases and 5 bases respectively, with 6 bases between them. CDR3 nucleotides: TGCGCCAGCAGCCAAAAGGAGACCCAGTACTTC. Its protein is CASSQKETQYF.

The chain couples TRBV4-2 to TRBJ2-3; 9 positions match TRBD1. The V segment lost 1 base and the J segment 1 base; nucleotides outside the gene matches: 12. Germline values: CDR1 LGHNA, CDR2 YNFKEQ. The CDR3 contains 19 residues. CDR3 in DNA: TGTGCCAGCAGCCAAGCCGATACAGGGGGCTTTAGGGGCACAGATACGCAGTATTTT. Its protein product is CASSQADTGGFRGTDTQYF.

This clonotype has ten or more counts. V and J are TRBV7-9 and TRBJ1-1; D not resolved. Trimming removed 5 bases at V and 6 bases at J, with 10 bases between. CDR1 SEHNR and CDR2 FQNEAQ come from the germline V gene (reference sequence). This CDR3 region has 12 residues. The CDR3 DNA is TGTGCCAGCAGCCCTATGACCGCTGAAGCTTTCTTT. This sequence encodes CASSPMTAEAFF.

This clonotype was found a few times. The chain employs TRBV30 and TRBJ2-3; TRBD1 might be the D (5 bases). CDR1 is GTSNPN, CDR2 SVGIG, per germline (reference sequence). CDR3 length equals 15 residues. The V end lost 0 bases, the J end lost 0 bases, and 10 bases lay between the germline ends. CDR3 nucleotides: TGTGCCTGGAGTGTGACAGCTCCTAGCACAGATACGCAGTATTTT. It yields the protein CAWSVTAPSTDTQYF.

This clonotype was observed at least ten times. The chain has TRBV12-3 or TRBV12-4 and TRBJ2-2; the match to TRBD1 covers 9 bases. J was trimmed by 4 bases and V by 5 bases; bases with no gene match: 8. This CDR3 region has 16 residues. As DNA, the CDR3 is TGTGCCAGCAGTACTAGACAGGGGGTGAGCACCGGGGAGCTGTTTTTT. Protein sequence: CASSTRQGVSTGELFF.

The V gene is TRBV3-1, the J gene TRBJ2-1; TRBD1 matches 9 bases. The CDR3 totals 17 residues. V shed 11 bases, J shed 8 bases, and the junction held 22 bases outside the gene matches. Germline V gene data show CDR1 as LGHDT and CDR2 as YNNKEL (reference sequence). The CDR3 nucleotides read TGTGCCTCCAGCAATCTAGTCCCGGGACAGGGTATCTATGAGCAGTTCTTC. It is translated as CASSNLVPGQGIYEQFF.

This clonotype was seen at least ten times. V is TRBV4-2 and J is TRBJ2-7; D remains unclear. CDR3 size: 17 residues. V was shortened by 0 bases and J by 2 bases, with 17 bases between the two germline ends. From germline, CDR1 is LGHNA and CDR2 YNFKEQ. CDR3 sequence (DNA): TGTGCCAGCAGCCAAGATCTTTCGCAGGCCCAAACCTACGAGCAGTACTTC. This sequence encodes CASSQDLSQAQTYEQYF.

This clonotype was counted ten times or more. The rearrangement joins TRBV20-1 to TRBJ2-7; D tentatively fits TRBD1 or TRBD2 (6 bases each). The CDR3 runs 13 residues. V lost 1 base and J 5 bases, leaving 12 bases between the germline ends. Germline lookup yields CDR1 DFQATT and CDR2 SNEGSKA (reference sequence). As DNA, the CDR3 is TGCAGTGCTAGAGGGGGGGCCGACGACGAGCAGTACTTC. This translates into CSARGGADDEQYF.

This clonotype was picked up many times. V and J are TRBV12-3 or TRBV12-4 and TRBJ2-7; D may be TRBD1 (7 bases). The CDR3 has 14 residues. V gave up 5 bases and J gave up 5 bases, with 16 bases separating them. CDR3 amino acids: CASSPIGGGNEQYF. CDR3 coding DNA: TGTGCCAGCAGTCCCATTGGAGGGGGCAACGAGCAGTACTTC.

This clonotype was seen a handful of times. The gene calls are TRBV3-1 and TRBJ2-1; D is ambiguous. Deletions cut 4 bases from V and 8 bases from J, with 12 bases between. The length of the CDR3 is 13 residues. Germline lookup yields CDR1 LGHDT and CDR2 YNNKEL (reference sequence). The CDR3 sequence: CASSPSPWDEQFF. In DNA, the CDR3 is TGTGCCAGCAGCCCGAGCCCATGGGATGAGCAGTTCTTC.

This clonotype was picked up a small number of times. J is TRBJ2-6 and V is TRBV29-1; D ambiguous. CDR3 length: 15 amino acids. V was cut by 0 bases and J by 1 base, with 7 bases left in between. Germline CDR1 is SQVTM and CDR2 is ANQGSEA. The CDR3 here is CSVEDPGSGANVLTF. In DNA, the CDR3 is TGCAGCGTTGAAGATCCCGGATCTGGGGCCAACGTCCTGACTTTC.